The 26 T cell receptor beta chains in this list originate from one sample, sequenced in a study of siplizumab effects on memory and regulatory T cells. Profiling relied on immunoSEQ multiplex PCR, and the TCRdb table lists in-frame clones only, not all of them. The data hold some 46,000 clones, with nearly 95% observed a single time. The specimen sequenced was CD8+ T cells sorted from blood. Source of these receptors: a human donor in good health.

V and J are TRBV4-2 and TRBJ2-1; maybe TRBD2 (5 bases). CDR1 is LGHNA and CDR2 is YNFKEQ in the germline V gene. This CDR3 is 15 amino acids long. Trimming left V 0 bases short and J 9 bases short, with 15 bases between. The CDR3 region is CASSQELIAIGEQFF. The CDR3 nucleotides are TGTGCCAGCAGCCAAGAGTTGATAGCGATAGGTGAGCAGTTCTTC.

CDR3 region: CASSSIGDNSYEQYF. CDR3 nucleotides: TGTGCCAGCAGCTCCATCGGGGACAACTCCTACGAGCAGTACTTC. The chain carries TRBV11-2 and TRBJ2-7, with D tentatively TRBD1 (6 bases). Germline V gives CDR1 SGHAT, CDR2 FQNNGV. This CDR3 spans 15 amino acids. Trimming removed 4 bases from V and 0 bases from J, with 13 bases in between.

This chain connects TRBV7-6 to TRBJ2-7; the D is unclear. Trimming left V 5 bases short and J 4 bases short, with 9 bases between. Germline V gene sequence: CDR1 SGHVS, CDR2 FNYEAQ. The CDR3 is 12 amino acids. The CDR3 loop is CASSGISYEQYF. CDR3 DNA: TGTGCCAGCAGCGGGATTTCTTACGAGCAGTACTTC.

This chain connects TRBV6-1 to TRBJ2-5; D might be TRBD1 or TRBD2, each matching 5 bases. V lost 8 bases, J lost 4 bases, and 11 bases lay in between. The germline gives CDR1 MNHNS, CDR2 SASEGT. CDR3 length equals 12 residues. The CDR3 reads CASDRDLETQYF. In DNA form, the CDR3 reads TGTGCCAGCGACCGGGACCTAGAGACCCAGTACTTC.

Only a few counts were recorded for this clone. The same CDR3 also results from other DNA sequences found in this sample. CDR3 coding DNA: TGTGCCAGCAGTCTCAGACTAGCCAAAAACATTCAGTACTTC. This gives the protein CASSLRLAKNIQYF. The rearrangement links TRBV28 to TRBJ2-4; D is uncertain. The V end was cut by 5 bases, the J end by 0 bases, with 8 bases between. This CDR3 spans 14 amino acids. Per the germline V gene, CDR1 is MDHEN and CDR2 is SYDVKM.

A remark on this clone: Other nucleotide sequences in the sample specify the same CDR3. CDR3 region: CASSSGYEQYF. In DNA form, the CDR3 reads TGTGCCAGCAGTTCGGGATACGAGCAGTACTTC. The V gene is TRBV27, the J gene TRBJ2-7, with TRBD2 as a possible D gene (5 bases). Trimming took off 4 bases at V and 4 bases at J, with 5 bases between the two ends. CDR1 and CDR2 from the germline V gene are MNHEY and SMNVEV (reference sequence). The CDR3 contains 11 residues.

This chain connects TRBV6-5 to TRBJ1-1; 8 nucleotides match TRBD1. This CDR3 comprises 14 residues. V trimming: 6 bases; J trimming: 1 base; junction bases outside the gene matches: 4. Per germline, CDR1 MNHEY and CDR2 SVGAGI. In nucleotides, the CDR3 is TGTGCCAGCAGGACAGGGGATGCGAACACTGAAGCTTTCTTT. This translates into CASRTGDANTEAFF.

The chain links TRBV7-9 to TRBJ1-2; D not certain. Trimming shortened V by 1 base and J by 3 bases, and 9 bases separated the two germline ends. Germline V gene sequence: CDR1 SEHNR, CDR2 FQNEAQ (reference sequence). The CDR3 consists of 14 residues. This CDR3 is CASSLDGDYYGYTF. CDR3 nucleotides: TGTGCCAGCAGCTTAGATGGGGATTACTATGGCTACACCTTC.

The rearrangement joins TRBV10-2 to TRBJ2-3; 8 positions agree with TRBD2. The germline gives CDR1 WSHSY, CDR2 SAAADI. The CDR3 is 18 amino acids. J lost 2 bases, V lost 5 bases, and 15 bases had no gene match. The CDR3 sequence is CASSRVKGLADFTDTQYF. The CDR3 DNA is TGCGCCAGCAGTCGAGTTAAAGGACTAGCTGATTTCACAGATACGCAGTATTTT.

The rearrangement uses TRBV19 and TRBJ2-1; D is unresolved. This CDR3 has 12 amino acids. Looked up from germline, CDR1 is LNHDA and CDR2 is SQIVND (reference sequence). V lost 7 bases to trimming and J lost 3 bases, with 7 bases between them. The CDR3 region is CASMKDYNEQFF. CDR3 in DNA: TGTGCCAGTATGAAGGACTACAATGAGCAGTTCTTC.

The V and J genes are TRBV6-4 and TRBJ1-1, with TRBD1 matching 9 bases. Germline trimming cut 0 bases from V and 6 bases from J; bases unmatched to any gene: 5. CDR1 and CDR2 from the germline V gene are MRHNA and SNTAGT. The CDR3 is made up of 15 amino acids. CDR3 in amino acids: CASSDSKGTGSEAFF. The CDR3 nucleotides are TGTGCCAGCAGTGACTCGAAGGGGACAGGGTCTGAAGCTTTCTTT.

The gene calls are TRBV27 and TRBJ2-3; 8 nucleotides agree with TRBD2. Germline V gene lookup returns CDR1 MNHEY and CDR2 SMNVEV (reference sequence). CDR3 length equals 14 residues. The ends lost 8 bases at V and 5 bases at J; junction bases unmatched: 9. The CDR3 loop is CASWAERGRDTQYF. DNA of the CDR3: TGTGCCAGCTGGGCGGAGCGGGGGAGAGATACGCAGTATTTT.

This sequence joins TRBV7-2 and TRBJ2-5, with D possibly being TRBD1 or TRBD2 (5 bases each). The J call may be in error: the DNA end matches TRBJ2-7 better. The germline V gene has CDR1 SGHTA and CDR2 FQGNSA. This CDR3 region has 13 residues. The CDR3 loop is CASSPGPGDEQYF. As DNA, the CDR3 is TGTGCCAGCAGCCCGGGGCCAGGCGACGAGCAGTACTTC.

V gene TRBV9 combines with J gene TRBJ2-1, with D possibly matching TRBD2 (6 bases). The CDR3 has 16 residues. V was trimmed by 1 base and J by 3 bases, leaving 14 bases between them. Germline V lookup: CDR1 SGDLS, CDR2 YYNGEE. CDR3 in DNA: TGTGCCAGCAGCGTACGGGGGTTGGACCACTACAATGAGCAGTTCTTC. Amino acid sequence: CASSVRGLDHYNEQFF.

The chain couples TRBV5-6 to TRBJ2-4; no reliable D call. This CDR3 has 15 amino acids. V was clipped by 5 bases and J by 0 bases, with 12 bases between them. The V gene's germline CDR1 is SGHDT and CDR2 YYEEEE. The CDR3 protein is CASRFGILAKNIQYF. The CDR3 DNA reads as TGTGCCAGCAGGTTCGGAATTCTAGCCAAAAACATTCAGTACTTC.

The CDR3 spells CSVAHRGGGYNEQFF. DNA of the CDR3: TGCAGCGTTGCCCACAGGGGAGGGGGCTACAATGAGCAGTTCTTC. The J gene is TRBJ2-1, the V gene TRBV29-1, with D possibly being TRBD1 or TRBD2 (7 bases each). There are 15 residues in the CDR3. Trimming cost V 4 bases and J 3 bases, with 16 bases left between them. Germline CDR1 is SQVTM and CDR2 is ANQGSEA.

The rearrangement uses TRBV19 and TRBJ2-7, with a tentative D call TRBD2 (6 bases). The CDR3 totals 14 residues. Germline V gene data show CDR1 as LNHDA and CDR2 as SQIVND (reference sequence). Trimming left V 3 bases short and J 2 bases short, with 11 bases between. The CDR3: CASSMGTGTYEQYF. The CDR3 DNA follows: TGTGCCAGTAGTATGGGGACTGGGACCTACGAGCAGTACTTC.

The sample holds a few counts of this clone. The V and J genes are TRBV15 and TRBJ1-2; maybe TRBD1 (5 bases). The CDR3 spans 16 residues. Between the trimmed V and J ends, which lost 8 bases and 5 bases, there was a span of 24 bases. Germline CDR1 and CDR2: LNHNV and YYDKDF (reference sequence). CDR3 in amino acids: CATSSLDGGAYYGYTF. In DNA form, the CDR3 reads TGTGCCACCTCTTCTCTGGACGGGGGAGCCTATTATGGCTACACCTTC.

The chain joins TRBV2 to TRBJ2-3; 9 bases map to TRBD2. CDR3 length: 16 amino acids. Unmatched junction bases numbered 8, after V lost 4 bases and J lost 3 bases. Germline V gene data show CDR1 as SNHLY and CDR2 as FYNNEI. The CDR3 region is CASSAQLAGITDTQYF. The CDR3 DNA reads TGTGCCAGCAGTGCCCAGCTAGCGGGAATAACAGATACGCAGTATTTT.

The gene calls are TRBV27 and TRBJ2-3, with D tentatively TRBD1 (6 bases). Looked up from germline, CDR1 is MNHEY and CDR2 is SMNVEV (reference sequence). Trimming removed 1 base from V and 4 bases from J, with 15 bases in between. CDR3 size: 16 residues. The CDR3 region has the DNA TGTGCCAGCAGTTTATATCCAGGGGCCAGATCAGATACGCAGTATTTT. This codes for CASSLYPGARSDTQYF.

V gene TRBV2 combines with J gene TRBJ2-3, with D tentatively TRBD1 (6 bases). The germline gives CDR1 SNHLY, CDR2 FYNNEI. The CDR3 loop spans 15 amino acids. V was shortened by 7 bases and J by 0 bases, with 14 bases between the two germline ends. The CDR3 DNA follows: TGTGCCAGCACGGGTCTCCAGGGGAGCACAGATACGCAGTATTTT. It yields the protein CASTGLQGSTDTQYF. The full variable domain, rest sourced from reference TRBV2 and TRBJ2-3, is EPEVTQTPSHQVTQMGQEVILRCVPISNHLYFYWYRQILGQKVEFLVSFYNNEISEKSEIFDDQFSVERPDGSNFTLKIRSTKLEDSAMYFCASTGLQGSTDTQYFGPGTRLTVL.

V and J are TRBV14 and TRBJ1-4; unclear D gene. This CDR3 has 13 residues. Trimming took 2 bases from V and 5 from J, leaving 6 bases between them. In germline, CDR1 is SGHDN, CDR2 FVKESK. The CDR3 nucleotides are TGTGCCAGCAGCCAAAAGCCGAATGAAAAACTGTTTTTT. This encodes CASSQKPNEKLFF. The whole variable domain, filled in from reference TRBV14 and TRBJ1-4, reads EAGVTQFPSHSVIEKGQTVTLRCDPISGHDNLYWYRRVMGKEIKFLLHFVKESKQDESGMPNNRFLAERTGGTYSTLKVQPAELEDSGVYFCASSQKPNEKLFFGSGTQLSVL.

The chain has TRBV29-1 and TRBJ2-7; D is undetermined. This CDR3 comprises 14 residues. V was shortened by 3 bases and J by 2 bases, with 14 bases between the two germline ends. Germline CDR1 SQVTM, CDR2 ANQGSEA. CDR3 amino acids: CSVESLSGAYEQYF. In DNA form, the CDR3 reads TGCAGCGTTGAGTCCCTATCAGGTGCCTACGAGCAGTACTTC.

V and J are TRBV2 and TRBJ1-2; possibly TRBD1 for D (6 bases). The germline CDR1 and CDR2 sequences are SNHLY and FYNNEI. V was shortened by 6 bases and J by 6 bases, with 14 bases between the two germline ends. The CDR3 runs to 13 residues. The CDR3 here is CASRSGTNDGYTF. CDR3 sequence (DNA): TGTGCCAGCAGATCCGGGACAAACGATGGCTACACCTTC. Complete variable domain (other parts from reference TRBV2 and TRBJ1-2): EPEVTQTPSHQVTQMGQEVILRCVPISNHLYFYWYRQILGQKVEFLVSFYNNEISEKSEIFDDQFSVERPDGSNFTLKIRSTKLEDSAMYFCASRSGTNDGYTFGSGTRLTVV.

This clone has a single count. CDR3 in amino acids: CASSPGSVSGNTIYF. DNA for the CDR3: TGTGCCAGCAGCCCGGGATCCGTCTCTGGAAACACCATATATTTT. The chain combines TRBV7-6 with TRBJ1-3; no reliable D call. Trimming removed 5 bases from V and 0 bases from J, with 11 bases in between. Germline CDR1 is SGHVS and CDR2 is FNYEAQ. The CDR3 totals 15 residues. Full variable domain (rest looked up from reference TRBV7-6 and TRBJ1-3): GAGVSQSPRYKVTKRGQDVALRCDPISGHVSLYWYRQALGQGPEFLTYFNYEAQQDKSGLPNDRFSAERPEGSISTLTIQRTEQRDSAMYRCASSPGSVSGNTIYFGEGSWLTVV.

The J gene is TRBJ2-7, the V gene TRBV27; possible D gene TRBD2, 5 bases. Trimming left V 3 bases short and J 0 bases short, with 12 bases between. Germline CDR1 MNHEY, CDR2 SMNVEV (reference sequence). The CDR3 consists of 15 residues. This CDR3 is CASSFTRGTSYEQYF. CDR3 coding DNA: TGTGCCAGCAGTTTTACCCGGGGAACCTCCTACGAGCAGTACTTC.